This passage covers 22 T cell receptor beta chains from one sample sequenced in a study of patients and donors after allogeneic stem cell transplantation. One entry per CDR3 protein results from TCRdb running MiXCR on the RT-PCR reads. There are about 400,000 distinct CDR3 sequences in the sample; under 20% occur only once, and 7.2% lies in the top ten. The sample taken for sequencing was blood, either unsorted or a sorted T cell fraction (not recorded which). These receptors originate from a human donor who was either an allogeneic HSCT recipient or a stem cell or donor lymphocyte infusion donor (not recorded which). It is not recorded whose cells these are; they may come from a transplant donor.

The chain has TRBV4-2 and TRBJ1-6, with D possibly matching TRBD1 (5 bases). Deletions cut 4 bases from V and 6 bases from J, with 16 bases between. The CDR3 runs to 16 residues. Per the germline V gene, CDR1 is LGHNA and CDR2 is YNFKEQ. The CDR3, as DNA: TGTGCCAGCAGCCCCCCGGAGGGGTTCGGTAATTCACCCCTCCACTTT. It codes for CASSPPEGFGNSPLHF.

This clonotype was found many times. This chain links TRBV6-1 with TRBJ1-2; a possible D gene is TRBD1 (5 bases). Trimming took off 6 bases at V and 7 bases at J, with 15 bases between the two ends. The CDR3 length is 13 residues. Germline V CDR1 and CDR2: MNHNS, SASEGT. CDR3 loop: CASRNRRDSGYTF. CDR3 coding DNA: TGTGCCAGCAGAAACAGGAGGGACTCTGGCTACACCTTC.

This chain joins TRBV3-1 and TRBJ1-6; D unresolved. Germline CDR1 and CDR2: LGHDT and YNNKEL (reference sequence). This CDR3 is 14 amino acids long. Deletions cut 7 bases from V and 6 bases from J, with 13 bases between. CDR3 DNA sequence: TGTGCCAGCACGCAGGTGGAGATTAATTCACCCCTCCACTTT. This codes for CASTQVEINSPLHF.

The sample holds a few counts of this clonotype. This sequence joins TRBV7-3 and TRBJ1-4; 7 nucleotides agree with TRBD1. V lost 2 bases, J lost 3 bases, and 3 bases stayed unmatched. Germline CDR1 and CDR2: SGHTA and FQGTGA. CDR3 size: 15 residues. DNA for the CDR3: TGTGCCAGCAGCTTAGAAGGGGGCTCTAATGAAAAACTGTTTTTT. It yields the protein CASSLEGGSNEKLFF.

The chain is built from TRBV6-2 or TRBV6-3 and TRBJ2-5; perhaps TRBD1 as D (6 bases). The germline V gene encodes CDR1 MNHEY and CDR2 SVGEGT. The CDR3 loop spans 12 amino acids. Trimming took 8 bases from V and 10 from J, leaving 17 bases between them. The chain's CDR3 is CASGPGQRDQYF. The CDR3 coding sequence is TGTGCCAGCGGACCGGGACAAAGGGACCAGTACTTC.

Comments on this clonotype: At one of its ends the junction is not consistent with the germline gene, which may arise from a read error. The CDR3 DNA reads TGTGCCAGCAGCACTAGCGGGGTCTACGATGAGCAGTTCTTC. Protein sequence: CASSTSGVYDEQFF. V is TRBV9 and J is TRBJ2-1, with 10 bases identical to TRBD2. Germline V lookup: CDR1 SGDLS, CDR2 YYNGEE. The CDR3 sequence is 14 residues long.

J is TRBJ2-1 and V is TRBV20-1, with 11 bases fitting TRBD2. In germline, CDR1 is DFQATT, CDR2 SNEGSKA (reference sequence). The CDR3 has 14 residues. Trimming at V came to 5 bases and at J to 8 bases, leaving 8 bases not matched to a gene. The CDR3 DNA is TGCAGTGCTGTCACTAGCGGGAGTGGGCATGAGCAGTTCTTC. As protein: CSAVTSGSGHEQFF.

V and J are TRBV5-1 and TRBJ1-5, with 7 bases identical to TRBD1. The CDR3 is 16 amino acids. J was trimmed by 0 bases and V by 1 base; bases with no gene match: 4. Per the germline V gene, CDR1 is SGHRS and CDR2 is YFSETQ. The CDR3: CASSLSGGDSNQPQHF. CDR3 DNA sequence: TGCGCCAGCAGCTTGTCAGGGGGGGATAGCAATCAGCCCCAGCATTTT.

CDR3 sequence reads: CASSPREGRTDTQYF. The CDR3 DNA follows: TGCGCCAGCAGCCCTCGGGAGGGTCGGACAGATACGCAGTATTTT. The chain combines TRBV4-1 with TRBJ2-3; 8 nucleotides agree with TRBD2. The CDR3 contains 15 residues. V lost 4 bases, J lost 3 bases, and 6 bases stayed unmatched. The germline gives CDR1 MGHRA, CDR2 YSYEKL.

This clonotype was detected ten times or more. The chain has TRBV12-3 or TRBV12-4 and TRBJ2-1, with 12 positions matching TRBD2. V gave up 4 bases and J gave up 6 bases; unmatched junction bases: 1. This CDR3 region has 14 residues. CDR3 amino acids: CASSSSGRANEQFF. DNA for the CDR3: TGTGCCAGCAGTTCTAGCGGGAGGGCCAATGAGCAGTTCTTC.

V is TRBV6-1 and J is TRBJ2-5; possibly TRBD1 or TRBD2 for D (5 bases each). The germline V and J ends were trimmed by 5 bases and 2 bases, with 12 bases remaining between them. Germline V gives CDR1 MNHNS, CDR2 SASEGT. The CDR3 loop spans 14 amino acids. CDR3 residues: CASSTGALQETQYF. CDR3 bases: TGTGCCAGCAGTACCGGGGCCCTACAAGAGACCCAGTACTTC.

This clonotype has a handful of counts. The CDR3 DNA follows: TGTGCCAGCAGCCAAGAGACAGGGGGGAGTCAGCCCCAGCATTTT. Amino acids: CASSQETGGSQPQHF. The chain employs TRBV3-1 and TRBJ1-5; 9 bases map to TRBD1. This CDR3 has 15 amino acids. V shed 0 bases and J 6 bases; nucleotides not matched to a gene: 3. Germline-derived CDR1 and CDR2 are LGHDT and YNNKEL (reference sequence).

V is TRBV7-9 and J is TRBJ2-7; D gene unclear. Trimming took 5 bases from V and 3 from J, leaving 20 bases between them. Germline CDR1 reads SEHNR; CDR2 reads FQNEAQ (reference sequence). CDR3 length equals 16 residues. CDR3 region: CASSPDVSRTIYEQYF. CDR3 coding DNA: TGTGCCAGCAGCCCTGACGTGTCACGTACCATCTACGAGCAGTACTTC.

This clonotype was found many times. The chain carries TRBV7-8 and TRBJ1-5; possibly TRBD1 for D (5 bases). V was clipped by 0 bases and J by 0 bases, with 21 bases between them. CDR1 is SGHVS and CDR2 is FQNEAQ in the germline V gene. CDR3 length equals 20 residues. This chain's CDR3 is CASSLANLRGRLYSNQPQHF. DNA of the CDR3: TGTGCCAGCAGCTTAGCGAATTTGCGGGGCCGACTTTATAGCAATCAGCCCCAGCATTTT. Looking up the rest from reference TRBV7-8 and TRBJ1-5 gives the full variable domain: GAGVSQSPRYKVAKRGQDVALRCDPISGHVSLFWYQQALGQGPEFLTYFQNEAQLDKSGLPSDRFFAERPEGSVSTLKIQRTQQEDSAVYLCASSLANLRGRLYSNQPQHFGDGTRLSIL.

In this sample, this clonotype turned up a few times. The chain uses TRBV30 and TRBJ1-5; 9 bases match TRBD1. After removal of 5 bases from V and 4 bases from J, the junction contained 3 bases not matched to a gene. The germline V gene encodes CDR1 GTSNPN and CDR2 SVGIG (reference sequence). CDR3 length equals 13 residues. CDR3: CAWDGQGNQPQHF. The CDR3 nucleotides are TGTGCCTGGGACGGACAGGGGAATCAGCCCCAGCATTTT.

The chain is built from TRBV30 and TRBJ1-2; D gene unclear. The V gene's germline CDR1 is GTSNPN and CDR2 SVGIG (reference sequence). The V end was cut by 0 bases, the J end by 5 bases, with 10 bases between. This CDR3 is 13 amino acids long. The CDR3 loop reads CAWSVLSGYGYTF. The CDR3 DNA follows: TGTGCCTGGAGTGTACTATCTGGTTATGGCTACACCTTC.

This clonotype was counted a few times. The V call is TRBV3-1, the J call TRBJ2-1; a possible D gene is TRBD1 (6 bases). The CDR3 covers 16 residues. The germline V gene has CDR1 LGHDT and CDR2 YNNKEL (reference sequence). V lost 0 bases to trimming and J lost 5 bases, with 14 bases between them. For the CDR3, the DNA is TGTGCCAGCAGCCAAGATTTGGCAGGGGCGGACAATGAGCAGTTCTTC. It yields the protein CASSQDLAGADNEQFF.

This chain's CDR3 is CASRPSMGLAANTGELFF. CDR3 coding DNA: TGTGCCAGCAGACCTTCCATGGGACTAGCGGCGAACACCGGGGAGCTGTTTTTT. The V and J genes are TRBV11-2 and TRBJ2-2, with 11 bases fitting TRBD2. V dropped 6 bases and J dropped 0; count of bases not matched to a gene: 9. Germline V lookup: CDR1 SGHAT, CDR2 FQNNGV. The CDR3 loop spans 18 amino acids.

V is TRBV7-8 and J is TRBJ2-6, with 7 positions matching TRBD1. CDR3 length: 19 residues. The junction had 12 bases not matched to a gene; V was cut back by 4 bases and J by 0 bases. Germline CDR1 reads SGHVS; CDR2 reads FQNEAQ. CDR3 in amino acids: CASSSAGTEVFSGANVLTF. CDR3 DNA: TGTGCCAGCAGCTCGGCCGGGACAGAAGTTTTCTCTGGGGCCAACGTCCTGACTTTC. Together with reference TRBV7-8 and TRBJ2-6, the CDR3 gives the full variable domain: GAGVSQSPRYKVAKRGQDVALRCDPISGHVSLFWYQQALGQGPEFLTYFQNEAQLDKSGLPSDRFFAERPEGSVSTLKIQRTQQEDSAVYLCASSSAGTEVFSGANVLTFGAGSRLTVL.

V gene TRBV4-3 combines with J gene TRBJ2-3; TRBD1 matches 9 bases. With V trimmed by 4 bases and J by 2 bases, 7 bases remained unmatched. The CDR3 is 16 amino acids. The V gene's germline CDR1 is LGHNA and CDR2 YSLEER. CDR3 loop: CASSPGTGSPTDTQYF. As DNA, the CDR3 is TGCGCCAGCAGCCCCGGGACAGGGAGTCCCACAGATACGCAGTATTTT.

This clonotype showed up just a few times. V gene TRBV5-1 combines with J gene TRBJ1-3; unclear D gene. Per germline, CDR1 SGHRS and CDR2 YFSETQ. V shed 4 bases and J shed 0 bases, with 11 bases lying between them. The CDR3 length is 15 residues. The DNA of the CDR3 is TGCGCCAGCAGCCGAGGATGGAGCTCTGGAAACACCATATATTTT. Its protein is CASSRGWSSGNTIYF.

This clonotype has a handful of counts. The genes are TRBV4-1 and TRBJ1-4; 8 nucleotides agree with TRBD1. The germline CDR1 and CDR2 sequences are MGHRA and YSYEKL. The J segment lost 8 bases and the V segment lost 3 bases, leaving 8 bases of the junction unmatched. The CDR3 loop spans 15 amino acids. In nucleotides, the CDR3 is TGCGCCAGCAGCCATCTCCGGGACAGGCACGAAAAACTGTTTTTT. Residues: CASSHLRDRHEKLFF.